This record concerns one T cell receptor (beta chain) sequence. Its specificity is unknown. The germline V gene has CDR1 DFQATT and CDR2 SNEGSKA (reference sequence). Losses at the gene ends were 3 bases for V and 4 bases for J; bases not matched to a gene: 4. The CDR3 totals 14 residues. Sequencing was performed with immunoSEQ multiplex PCR; in TCRdb, only in-frame clones are kept and a portion is missing. Among some 58,000 clones, over 70% were seen once, and the ten largest hold less than 5%. These data come from a study of T cell responses to AZD1222 COVID-19 vaccine. Whole-study results and caveats: It was only a handful of AZD1222 recipients who were seropositive at baseline.

The origin of this receptor is an adult who received the AZD1222 COVID-19 vaccine. V usage is TRBV20-1 and J usage is TRBJ2-4; 9 bases are a match to TRBD2. The sample was peripheral blood, taken 28 days after the second AZD1222 dose. As DNA, the CDR3 is TGCAGTGCTAGTCATAGCGGGAGAAAAAACATTCAGTACTTC. This gives the protein CSASHSGRKNIQYF.